Reported below is one T cell receptor beta chain. Cohort placement rested on clinical history that participants reported themselves. Either two negative PCRs, clearance, or symptom resolution qualified Cohort 3 donors as recovered. This sample stems from a study of blood T cell repertoires in COVID-19. About the research overall: Specimens from acute and convalescent COVID-19 originated in the United States, Italy and Spain.

This CDR3 is 14 amino acids long. Looked up from germline, CDR1 is SQVTM and CDR2 is ANQGSEA. V was clipped by 2 bases and J by 4 bases, with 11 bases between them. Study processing details: Amplifying reference gene primers gave estimates of nucleated cell counts. Method: immunoSEQ multiplex PCR; TCRdb's copy keeps in-frame clones and lacks some. Clone size and V and J calls were adopted from that table, with D and trimming inferred from the DNA. The sample carries 300,000 to 350,000 clones, roughly 88% recorded once. This rearrangement joins TRBV29-1 to TRBJ1-4, with D possibly being TRBD1 (5 bases). Sequencing was performed on PBMCs or T cells enriched from blood (not recorded which). The receptor comes from a man younger than 45 who had recovered from COVID-19. The CDR3 is CSVEFLGVNEKLFF. The CDR3, as DNA: TGCAGCGTTGAATTCTTAGGGGTTAATGAAAAACTGTTTTTT.